The 2 T cell receptor beta chains in this list originate from one sample, sequenced in a study of blood T cells in healthy people across ages. With a J-beta primer mix and a sample-barcoded 5' primer, a second PCR ran roughly 7 to 11 cycles. MiXCR was run by TCRdb on the 5' RACE reads, yielding one entry per CDR3 protein. The sample lists more than 900,000 distinct CDR3 sequences; about 23% were seen once. The data also belong to a second study, concerning T cells of mothers and their children.

Sequencing used blood. These receptor sequences come from a girl aged 2 to 9 in good health.

Regarding this clonotype: Germline and junction disagree at one end, which may indicate a read error. This chain joins TRBV7-9 and TRBJ1-6, with TRBD1 as a possible D gene (5 bases). The CDR3 covers 12 residues. CDR1 SEHNR and CDR2 FQNEAQ come from the germline V gene (reference sequence). CDR3 sequence: CASSRTGTPWRF. The CDR3 region has the DNA TGTGCCAGCAGCCGAACCGGGACTCCCTGGCGATTT.

V gene TRBV13 combines with J gene TRBJ2-3; 7 positions agree with TRBD2. The J segment lost 3 bases and the V segment lost 3 bases, leaving 9 bases of the junction unmatched. In germline, CDR1 is PRHDT, CDR2 FYEKMQ (reference sequence). The CDR3 contains 16 residues. The CDR3 nucleotides read TGTGCCAGCAGCTTTCCGAGCGGGGATCGGACAGATACGCAGTATTTT. It encodes CASSFPSGDRTDTQYF.